This TCR beta chain was obtained from a study of blood T cell repertoires in COVID-19. As for the study in general: The study drew acute and convalescent COVID-19 samples from the United States, Italy and Spain. From T cells, B-cell-depleted T cells, or PBMCs came the material, which was cDNA or gDNA.

V was shortened by 6 bases and J by 2 bases, with 7 bases between the two germline ends. Germline V gene data show CDR1 as SNHLY and CDR2 as FYNNEI. The CDR3 extends over 12 amino acids. Original processing methods: Amplification from reference gene primers served as the basis for estimated nucleated cell counts. Sequencing used immunoSEQ multiplex PCR; TCRdb keeps in-frame clones, though not all of them. The V and J calls and the clone size are those of that table, but D and trimming were determined from the DNA. This table has under 300,000 clones, 75% to 90% appearing once. The genes are TRBV2 and TRBJ2-5; possible D gene TRBD2, 6 bases. The sequencing input was peripheral blood. The source is a woman in her seventies with acute or convalescent COVID-19. The CDR3 DNA sequence: TGTGCCAGCAGCGGGACTCAAGAGACCCAGTACTTC. Translated: CASSGTQETQYF.